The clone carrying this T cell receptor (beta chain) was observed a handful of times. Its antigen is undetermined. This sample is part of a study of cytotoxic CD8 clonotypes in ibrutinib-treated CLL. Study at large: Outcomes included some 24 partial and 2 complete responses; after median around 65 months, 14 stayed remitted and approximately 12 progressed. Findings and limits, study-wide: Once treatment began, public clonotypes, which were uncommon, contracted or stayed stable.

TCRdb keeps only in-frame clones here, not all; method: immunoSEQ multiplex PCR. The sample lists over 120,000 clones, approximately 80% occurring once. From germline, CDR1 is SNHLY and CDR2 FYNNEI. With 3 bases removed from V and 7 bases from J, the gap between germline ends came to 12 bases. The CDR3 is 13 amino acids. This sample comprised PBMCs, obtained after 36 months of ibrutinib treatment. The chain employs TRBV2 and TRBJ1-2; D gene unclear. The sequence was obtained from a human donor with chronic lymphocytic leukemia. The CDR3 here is CASSDGVARGYTF. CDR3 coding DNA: TGTGCCAGCAGTGACGGGGTGGCCCGTGGCTACACCTTC.